This TCR beta chain was retrieved from a study of early T cells in non-severe SARS-CoV-2 infection. cDNA molecules, individually, were tagged with unique molecular identifiers. One entry per CDR3 protein results from TCRdb running MiXCR on the 5' RACE reads. The top ten clones hold around 1.4% of a sample with 50,000 to 60,000 distinct CDR3 sequences, 12% of them seen once. This clonotype turned up a few times. CDR1 and CDR2 (germline): DFQATT, SNEGSKA (reference sequence). The CDR3 has 13 residues. V lost 6 bases to trimming and J lost 1 base; unmatched junction nucleotides: 2. The rearrangement uses TRBV20-1 and TRBJ2-5; 10 bases fit TRBD2. Sequenced input: whole blood. This TCR was recovered from an adult who was a healthcare worker with PCR-confirmed SARS-CoV-2 infection or an uninfected control (not recorded which). The chain's CDR3 is CSARTSGQETQYF. CDR3 sequence (DNA): TGCAGTGCACGGACTAGCGGCCAAGAGACCCAGTACTTC.